The T cell receptor beta chain under discussion was sequenced for a study of cytomegalovirus exposure and HLA in healthy donors. 60 Vbeta and 13 Jbeta primers were used in PCR. Sequenced by immunoSEQ multiplex PCR; TCRdb stores in-frame clones only, minus some. In the table there are approximately 190,000 clones, 82% of which are singletons. Whole-study results and caveats: As a later analysis revealed, the rate of TCR association differed by HLA locus, with DRB1 most and HLA-C fewest.

In the case of this clone: Its antigen is not identified.

The CDR3 is 13 amino acids. Germline lookup yields CDR1 MNHEY and CDR2 SVGAGI. V was cut by 6 bases and J by 2 bases, with 11 bases left in between. V and J are TRBV6-5 and TRBJ2-7; no clear D. This receptor was identified in a boy younger than 10 in good health and CMV-seronegative. The sequencing sample was made of PBMCs. The CDR3 region is CASRRTQAYEQYF. The CDR3 DNA reads TGTGCCAGCAGGAGAACGCAAGCCTACGAGCAGTACTTC.